Presented here are 16 T cell receptor beta chains from one specimen sequenced in a study of cytomegalovirus exposure and HLA in healthy donors. 13 Jbeta primers and 60 Vbeta primers were used for the PCR. Repertoires were generated with immunoSEQ multiplex PCR, while TCRdb's copy carries only in-frame clones and drops some. In the table there are 120,000 to 150,000 clones, around 65% of which are singletons. Input material: PBMCs. The receptor set was obtained from a male donor in good health and CMV-seronegative.

The chain has TRBV14 and TRBJ1-2, with a possible D match to TRBD1 (5 bases). V was clipped by 1 base and J by 4 bases, with 10 bases between them. CDR1 is SGHDN, CDR2 FVKESK, per germline. The CDR3 contains 14 residues. The CDR3: CASSQGVGGYGYTF. CDR3 nucleotide sequence: TGTGCCAGCAGCCAAGGGGTCGGGGGCTATGGCTACACCTTC.

This rearrangement joins TRBV7-9 to TRBJ1-1; 7 nucleotides agree with TRBD1. The ends lost 5 bases at V and 4 bases at J; junction bases unmatched: 7. The V gene's germline CDR1 is SEHNR and CDR2 FQNEAQ (reference sequence). There are 14 residues in the CDR3. The chain's CDR3 is CASSPDRASTEAFF. Here the CDR3 DNA reads TGTGCCAGCAGCCCAGACAGGGCGAGCACTGAAGCTTTCTTT.

This clone was seen a handful of times. The rearrangement joins TRBV28 to TRBJ1-5; TRBD1 aligns across 8 bases. The CDR3 contains 14 residues. Per germline, CDR1 MDHEN and CDR2 SYDVKM. Germline trimming cut 2 bases from V and 7 bases from J; bases unmatched to any gene: 4. This CDR3 reads CASSLLAGGQPQHF. The CDR3 nucleotides read TGTGCCAGCAGTTTACTGGCAGGGGGCCAGCCCCAGCATTTT.

V gene TRBV6-1 combines with J gene TRBJ1-1, with D perhaps matching TRBD1 (6 bases). The CDR3 runs to 14 residues. Trimming took 5 bases from V and 8 from J, leaving 18 bases between them. The germline V gene encodes CDR1 MNHNS and CDR2 SASEGT. CDR3 nucleotide sequence: TGTGCCAGCAGTACCGGGACATACTTCCCGGAAGCTTTCTTT. It translates to CASSTGTYFPEAFF.

This clone has just a few counts. The rearrangement uses TRBV27 and TRBJ1-2; 8 bases line up with TRBD1. Germline V gene sequence: CDR1 MNHEY, CDR2 SMNVEV (reference sequence). V lost 2 bases, J lost 8 bases, and 19 bases stayed unmatched. The CDR3 is 18 residues long. CDR3 bases: TGTGCCAGCAGTTTAAGGACAGGGTGGACCGGAGGGGCCGAAGGCTACACCTTC. Translation: CASSLRTGWTGGAEGYTF.

V gene TRBV15 combines with J gene TRBJ1-6; a weak D match, TRBD1 (5 bases). V shed 0 bases and J shed 7 bases, with 10 bases lying between them. Germline loops: CDR1 LNHNV, CDR2 YYDKDF (reference sequence). This CDR3 region has 15 residues. CDR3 in DNA: TGTGCCACCAGCAGAGATGGGGCATCCAATTCACCCCTCCACTTT. Its protein is CATSRDGASNSPLHF.

The sample holds a few counts of this clone. The chain couples TRBV10-3 to TRBJ2-5; D is ambiguous. V was shortened by 0 bases and J by 0 bases, with 5 bases between the two germline ends. This CDR3 contains 14 residues. Germline lookup yields CDR1 ENHRY and CDR2 SYGVKD. The CDR3 is CAISESNYQETQYF. CDR3 in DNA: TGTGCCATCAGTGAGTCGAACTACCAAGAGACCCAGTACTTC.

The chain carries TRBV7-8 and TRBJ1-1, with unresolved D. CDR1 and CDR2 (germline): SGHVS, FQNEAQ. The CDR3 runs 13 residues. V was shortened by 2 bases and J by 3 bases, with 7 bases between the two germline ends. The CDR3: CASSLRRDTEAFF. CDR3 coding DNA: TGTGCCAGCAGCTTACGACGGGACACTGAAGCTTTCTTT.

This clone was seen a handful of times. This chain links TRBV5-1 with TRBJ2-1, with TRBD1 matching 7 bases. Germline V gives CDR1 SGHRS, CDR2 YFSETQ. The CDR3 is 14 residues long. V was clipped by 4 bases and J by 2 bases; unmatched bases: 3. CDR3 in amino acids: CASSPGQTYNEQFF. As DNA, the CDR3 is TGCGCCAGCAGCCCGGGACAGACCTACAATGAGCAGTTCTTC.

This clone was picked up one time. The chain couples TRBV13 to TRBJ1-6, with 11 bases that match TRBD1. Germline V gene lookup returns CDR1 PRHDT and CDR2 FYEKMQ (reference sequence). With 2 bases clipped from V and 10 bases from J, the junction kept 7 bases outside the gene matches. The CDR3 loop spans 16 amino acids. The DNA of the CDR3 is TGTGCCAGCAGCTTACGGCGGACAGGGGGCAGGTCACCCCTCCACTTT. This sequence encodes CASSLRRTGGRSPLHF.

The rearrangement joins TRBV12-5 to TRBJ2-7; D is perhaps TRBD2 (5 bases). The CDR3 sequence is 14 residues long. V lost 5 bases and J 7 bases, leaving 18 bases between the germline ends. The V gene's germline CDR1 is LGHNT and CDR2 FRNRAP. The CDR3 coding sequence is TGTGCTAGTGGTCCCGGGGTATTCCGTTGGGAGCAGTACTTC. Translating gives CASGPGVFRWEQYF. Drawing the rest from reference TRBV12-5 and TRBJ2-7, the complete variable domain is DARVTQTPRHKVTEMGQEVTMRCQPILGHNTVFWYRQTMMQGLELLAYFRNRAPLDDSGMPKDRFSAEMPDATLATLKIQPSEPRDSAVYFCASGPGVFRWEQYFGPGTRLTVT.

The chain carries TRBV4-1 and TRBJ1-2, with 8 positions matching TRBD1. V lost 5 bases, J lost 4 bases, and 9 bases stayed unmatched. The CDR3 has 15 amino acids. The germline gives CDR1 MGHRA, CDR2 YSYEKL. This chain's CDR3 is CASSAIDRGSYGYTF. CDR3 nucleotide sequence: TGCGCCAGCAGCGCAATTGACAGGGGTAGCTATGGCTACACCTTC.

This clone was counted only a few times. The gene calls are TRBV5-1 and TRBJ2-3, with TRBD2 matching 10 bases. This CDR3 is built from 15 residues. Losses at the gene ends were 4 bases for V and 5 bases for J; bases not matched to a gene: 7. Germline V lookup: CDR1 SGHRS, CDR2 YFSETQ. As DNA, the CDR3 is TGCGCCAGCAGCGAGGCTAGCGGGGGCATAGATACGCAGTATTTT. Its protein product is CASSEASGGIDTQYF.

The rearrangement uses TRBV4-2 and TRBJ2-3; D might be TRBD1 (6 bases). Trimming removed 0 bases at V and 5 bases at J, with 15 bases between. Germline V gene sequence: CDR1 LGHNA, CDR2 YNFKEQ. The CDR3 covers 16 residues. CDR3 sequence: CASSQEGAELGDTQYF. The CDR3 DNA sequence: TGTGCCAGCAGCCAAGAGGGGGCCGAGTTAGGAGATACGCAGTATTTT.

The chain employs TRBV12-5 and TRBJ1-1, with 10 bases aligning to TRBD1. V gave up 4 bases and J gave up 6 bases; unmatched junction bases: 11. CDR1 is LGHNT and CDR2 is FRNRAP in the germline V gene. The CDR3 sequence is 16 residues long. The CDR3 DNA is TGTGCTAGTGGTTCCGGCCCCGGGACAGGGGTTTCTGAAGCTTTCTTT. Translating gives CASGSGPGTGVSEAFF.

The V gene is TRBV11-2, the J gene TRBJ1-2; 9 nucleotides line up with TRBD1. V lost 5 bases, J lost 6 bases, and 7 bases stayed unmatched. Germline values: CDR1 SGHAT, CDR2 FQNNGV. The CDR3 length is 14 residues. The CDR3 nucleotides are TGTGCCAGCAGCGCATCCACAGGGGGCCATGGCTACACCTTC. This codes for CASSASTGGHGYTF.